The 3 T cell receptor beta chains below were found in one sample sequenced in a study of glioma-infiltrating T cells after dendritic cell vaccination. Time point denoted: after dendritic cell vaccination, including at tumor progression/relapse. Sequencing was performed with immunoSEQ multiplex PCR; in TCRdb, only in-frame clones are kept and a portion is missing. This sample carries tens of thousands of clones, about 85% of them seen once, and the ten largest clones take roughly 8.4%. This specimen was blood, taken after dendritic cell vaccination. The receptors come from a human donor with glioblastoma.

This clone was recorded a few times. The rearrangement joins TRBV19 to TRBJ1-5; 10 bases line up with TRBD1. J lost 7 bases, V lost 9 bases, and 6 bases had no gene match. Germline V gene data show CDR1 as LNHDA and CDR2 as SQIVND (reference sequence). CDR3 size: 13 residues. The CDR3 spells CASRDRGGQPQHF. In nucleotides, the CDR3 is TGTGCCAGCCGGGACAGGGGAGGCCAGCCCCAGCATTTT.

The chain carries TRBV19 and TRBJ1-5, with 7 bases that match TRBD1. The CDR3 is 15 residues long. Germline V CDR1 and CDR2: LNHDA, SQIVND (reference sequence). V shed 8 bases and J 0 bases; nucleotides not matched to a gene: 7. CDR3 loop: CASDHPGGSNQPQHF. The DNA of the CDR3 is TGTGCCAGTGACCATCCAGGGGGTAGCAATCAGCCCCAGCATTTT.

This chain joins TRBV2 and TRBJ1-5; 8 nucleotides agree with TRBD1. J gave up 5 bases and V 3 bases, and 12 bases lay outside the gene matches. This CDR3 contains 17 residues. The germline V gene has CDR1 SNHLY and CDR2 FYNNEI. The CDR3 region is CASSEFGIDRGDQPQHF. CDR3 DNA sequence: TGTGCCAGCAGTGAGTTTGGTATCGACAGGGGCGATCAGCCCCAGCATTTT. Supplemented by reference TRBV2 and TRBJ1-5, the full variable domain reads EPEVTQTPSHQVTQMGQEVILRCVPISNHLYFYWYRQILGQKVEFLVSFYNNEISEKSEIFDDQFSVERPDGSNFTLKIRSTKLEDSAMYFCASSEFGIDRGDQPQHFGDGTRLSIL.